The next 9 T cell receptor beta chains were all read from a single sample in a study of control samples from healthy donors and cancer patients. The repertoire was sequenced with immunoSEQ multiplex PCR; TCRdb's copy has only in-frame clones and lacks some. The data hold some 65,000 clones, with 84% observed a single time. Input material: PBMCs. The receptors shown here come from a woman aged 50 to 60 with lung cancer.

This chain links TRBV6-2 or TRBV6-3 with TRBJ2-2; D not certain. Trimming shortened V by 5 bases and J by 8 bases, and 15 bases separated the two germline ends. The CDR3 has 14 residues. Germline assignment: CDR1 MNHEY and CDR2 SVGEGT. The CDR3 spells CASSPTSLSGELFF. Written as DNA, the CDR3 is TGTGCCAGCAGTCCGACAAGTCTTTCGGGGGAGCTGTTTTTT.

The J gene is TRBJ1-2, the V gene TRBV7-3, with 7 nucleotides matching TRBD1. Germline trimming cut 5 bases from V and 8 bases from J; bases unmatched to any gene: 11. The CDR3 is 14 amino acids. Germline CDR1 is SGHTA and CDR2 is FQGTGA. The CDR3 coding sequence is TGTGCCAGCAGCCCCTCCCCGACAGGGTCCGGCTACACCTTC. Encoded protein: CASSPSPTGSGYTF. The full variable domain, rest sourced from reference TRBV7-3 and TRBJ1-2, is GAGVSQTPSNKVTEKGKYVELRCDPISGHTALYWYRQSLGQGPEFLIYFQGTGAADDSGLPNDRFFAVRPEGSVSTLKIQRTERGDSAVYLCASSPSPTGSGYTFGSGTRLTVV.

In nucleotides, the CDR3 is TGTGCCAGCAGCCAATCCGGGGGAGAGGTCTACTTC. Protein sequence: CASSQSGGEVYF. The V call is TRBV3-1 (or the pseudogene TRBV3-2), the J call TRBJ2-7; tentative D call: TRBD2 (6 bases). The CDR3 totals 12 residues. Trimming took 2 bases from V and 13 from J, leaving 15 bases between them. From germline, CDR1 is LGHDT and CDR2 YNNKEL (reference sequence).

This sequence joins TRBV5-1 and TRBJ2-1; perhaps TRBD1 as D (5 bases). Germline V lookup: CDR1 SGHRS, CDR2 YFSETQ. The ends were cut back, 0 bases at V and 3 bases at J, with 10 bases in the middle. The CDR3 contains 15 residues. CDR3 region: CASSLAQGNYNEQFF. The CDR3 bases are TGCGCCAGCAGCTTGGCGCAGGGAAACTACAATGAGCAGTTCTTC.

The rearrangement links TRBV7-9 to TRBJ2-7; 9 positions agree with TRBD1. Germline-derived CDR1 and CDR2 are SEHNR and FQNEAQ (reference sequence). The CDR3 extends over 14 amino acids. V dropped 3 bases and J dropped 7; count of bases not matched to a gene: 7. The DNA of the CDR3 is TGTGCCAGCAGCTTTCCAGACAGGGGGTATGAGCAGTACTTC. This translates into CASSFPDRGYEQYF.

This clone has a handful of counts. The rearrangement uses TRBV5-6 and TRBJ1-2; unclear D gene. This CDR3 comprises 16 residues. V was trimmed by 1 base and J by 0 bases, leaving 13 bases between them. Germline values: CDR1 SGHDT, CDR2 YYEEEE. The CDR3 coding sequence is TGTGCCAGCAGCTTGCTCCGGGCTCCAGCTAACTATGGCTACACCTTC. Translated, it gives CASSLLRAPANYGYTF.

This chain joins TRBV5-1 and TRBJ2-6; D gene unclear. The germline V gene encodes CDR1 SGHRS and CDR2 YFSETQ. This CDR3 region has 15 residues. With 6 bases removed from V and 0 bases from J, the gap between germline ends came to 10 bases. CDR3 amino acids: CASTEGYSGANVLTF. The CDR3 DNA reads as TGCGCCAGCACCGAAGGGTACTCTGGGGCCAACGTCCTGACTTTC.

A single count supports this clone. This chain links TRBV12-3 or TRBV12-4 with TRBJ1-6; 7 nucleotides align to TRBD1. The CDR3 is 13 residues long. With 8 bases clipped from V and 9 bases from J, the junction kept 7 bases outside the gene matches. The CDR3 DNA reads TGTGCCAGCTGGCAGACAGGGCGTTCACCCCTCCACTTT. Protein: CASWQTGRSPLHF.

This clone has only one observation. The chain couples TRBV9 to TRBJ2-1; 9 bases map to TRBD2. Germline V lookup: CDR1 SGDLS, CDR2 YYNGEE. V lost 10 bases, J lost 10 bases, and 12 bases stayed unmatched. The CDR3 is made up of 13 amino acids. The CDR3 DNA follows: TGTGCCTCCGGGACTAGCTGGGCGGGAGAGCAGTTCTTC. Protein sequence: CASGTSWAGEQFF.